The clone carrying this T cell receptor (beta chain) appeared a few times. The antigen is not known. The V gene's germline CDR1 is SGHTS and CDR2 YDEGEE. The CDR3 runs 15 residues. V gave up 6 bases and J gave up 0 bases, with 13 bases separating them. This specimen comes from a study of identical twins. General study results and limits: Sharing of beta out-of-frame sequences by twins showed a weaker excess. Low generation-probability sequences were in excess among twin-shared out-of-frame alpha sequences.

One entry per CDR3 protein, called by TCRdb with MiXCR from the 5' RACE reads. The sample lists more than 1.5 million distinct CDR3 sequences, around 33% occurring once. The clonotype comes from a newborn girl in good health. The V call is TRBV5-8, the J call TRBJ2-1; possibly TRBD2 for D (6 bases). Specimen: cord blood. In DNA form, the CDR3 reads TGTGCCAGCAACCCGGGACTGACCTCCTACAATGAGCAGTTCTTC. Translating gives CASNPGLTSYNEQFF.